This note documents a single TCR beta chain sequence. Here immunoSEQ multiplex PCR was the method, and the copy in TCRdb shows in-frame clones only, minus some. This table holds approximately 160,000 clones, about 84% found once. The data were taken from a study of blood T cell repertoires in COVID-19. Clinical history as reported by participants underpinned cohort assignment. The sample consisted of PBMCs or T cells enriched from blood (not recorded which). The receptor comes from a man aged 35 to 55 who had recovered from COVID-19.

DNA for the CDR3: TGTGCCAGCAGTGCTGTATTTTACCAGGGCGGTGGCTACACCTTC. Its protein product is CASSAVFYQGGGYTF. The chain has TRBV27 and TRBJ1-2; tentative D call: TRBD1 (5 bases). Between the trimmed V and J ends, which lost 5 bases and 7 bases, there was a span of 20 bases. Germline lookup yields CDR1 MNHEY and CDR2 SMNVEV (reference sequence). There are 15 residues in the CDR3.